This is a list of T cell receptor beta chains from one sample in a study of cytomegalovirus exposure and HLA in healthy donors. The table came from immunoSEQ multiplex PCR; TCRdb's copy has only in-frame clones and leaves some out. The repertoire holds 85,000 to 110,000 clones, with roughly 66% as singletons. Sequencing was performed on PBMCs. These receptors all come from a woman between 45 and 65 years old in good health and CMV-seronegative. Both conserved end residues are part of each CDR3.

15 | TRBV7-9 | CASSSSEDRTYEQYF
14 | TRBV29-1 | CSVPGGGPGNEQFF
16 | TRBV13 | CASSPGLAGGSYEQYF
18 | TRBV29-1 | CSVEDYGGAFIRTDTQYF
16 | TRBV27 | CASSFVGLAHNNEQFF
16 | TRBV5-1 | CASSLAGGGGQETQYF
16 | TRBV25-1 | CASSDALATTPYEQYF
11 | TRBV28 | CALGSKYEQYF
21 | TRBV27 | CASSRTPGLAGAIVSQETQYF
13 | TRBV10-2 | CASTMGQGYEQYF
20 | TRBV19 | CATRIGTSGRYEANTGELFF